One sample yielded the 8 T cell receptor beta chains listed below, sequenced in a study of T cell clonotyping in hematopoietic cell transplantation. Stated time point: recipient sample about 28 days before transplant, after cytoreduction. Measured with immunoSEQ multiplex PCR; TCRdb has only the in-frame clones, and not every one. Of fewer than 100,000 clones listed, almost 97% are singletons. Sequences were derived from peripheral blood mononuclear cells, sampled before stem cell transplant. These receptors all come from a woman aged 45-60 years with acute myeloid leukemia. Some clones in this sample may be carry-over from other donors' samples.

V gene TRBV5-6 combines with J gene TRBJ2-7; TRBD1 matches at 8 bases. Per germline, CDR1 SGHDT and CDR2 YYEEEE. The CDR3 runs 13 residues. The trim removed 0 bases at V and 6 bases at J, leaving 2 bases unmatched. This CDR3 is CASSLGQGLEQYF. The CDR3 region has the DNA TGTGCCAGCAGCTTGGGACAGGGGCTCGAGCAGTACTTC.

The chain has TRBV4-1 and TRBJ1-2; TRBD1 might be the D (5 bases). This CDR3 contains 16 residues. Germline CDR1 reads MGHRA; CDR2 reads YSYEKL. Trimming cost V 4 bases and J 1 base, with 16 bases left between them. The CDR3 reads CASSPYGTAFNYGYTF. Here the CDR3 DNA reads TGCGCCAGCAGCCCGTATGGGACCGCGTTTAACTATGGCTACACCTTC.

V gene TRBV7-2 combines with J gene TRBJ1-1; maybe TRBD1 (5 bases). The CDR3 loop spans 15 amino acids. V was clipped by 2 bases and J by 2 bases, with 12 bases between them. CDR1 is SGHTA and CDR2 is FQGNSA in the germline V gene. CDR3 protein: CASSLWGGSNTEAFF. The DNA of the CDR3 is TGTGCCAGCAGCTTATGGGGGGGATCTAACACTGAAGCTTTCTTT.

The chain links TRBV7-2 to TRBJ2-7; 8 nucleotides line up with TRBD2. J was trimmed by 3 bases and V by 5 bases; bases with no gene match: 3. Per germline, CDR1 SGHTA and CDR2 FQGNSA. The CDR3 is 13 amino acids. The CDR3 is CASSRTSNYEQYF. The CDR3 DNA reads TGTGCCAGCAGCCGGACTAGCAACTACGAGCAGTACTTC.

V gene TRBV2 combines with J gene TRBJ1-2; D possibly corresponds to TRBD1 (5 bases). With 11 bases removed from V and 8 bases from J, the gap between germline ends came to 21 bases. CDR3 length: 13 residues. Germline assignment: CDR1 SNHLY and CDR2 FYNNEI. CDR3 amino acids: CAGGHLDGGGYTF. DNA for the CDR3: TGTGCCGGTGGACACCTCGATGGTGGAGGCTACACCTTC.

The chain recombines TRBV28 with TRBJ1-5, with 10 bases that match TRBD1. Germline-derived CDR1 and CDR2 are MDHEN and SYDVKM. The CDR3 has 16 amino acids. The V and J ends lost 6 bases and 3 bases, in that order; junction bases with no gene match: 8. The chain's CDR3 is CASSSGTGALNQPQHF. As DNA, the CDR3 is TGTGCCAGCAGCTCCGGGACAGGGGCACTCAATCAGCCCCAGCATTTT.

This clone appeared a single time. This chain uses TRBV30 with TRBJ2-1; weak D call: TRBD1 (6 bases). Trimming took off 4 bases at V and 7 bases at J, with 17 bases between the two ends. The CDR3 length is 14 residues. CDR1 GTSNPN and CDR2 SVGIG come from the germline V gene (reference sequence). Here the CDR3 reads CAWTWGREDNEQFF. The CDR3 nucleotides are TGTGCCTGGACCTGGGGGCGTGAGGATAATGAGCAGTTCTTC.

The genes are TRBV4-2 and TRBJ2-7; 9 nucleotides match TRBD2. V was pared by 0 bases and J by 4 bases, with 4 bases of the junction left unmatched. CDR1 and CDR2 (germline): LGHNA, YNFKEQ. This CDR3 is built from 15 residues. As DNA, the CDR3 is TGTGCCAGCAGCCAAGAAGGGACTAGCAGTTACGAGCAGTACTTC. Its translation: CASSQEGTSSYEQYF.